The next 8 T cell receptor beta chains were all read from a single sample in a study of regulatory T cells in long-lasting Graves disease. Both iRepertoire HTBI primers and Arm-PCR of CDR3 regions were used to build the TCR beta libraries. TCRdb re-analysed the multiplex PCR reads in MiXCR, keeping a single row per CDR3 protein. The sample has 450,000 to 700,000 distinct CDR3 sequences, 13% seen once. Noted time point: newly diagnosed GD, antithyroid drugs for less than 3 months. From PBMCs, RNA was extracted and then used to make the TCR library. These data were also reused for a study on T cells in Graves' hyperthyroidism and ophthalmopathy.

This specimen was peripheral blood mononuclear cells (PBMCs), taken at new diagnosis, from a patient treated with antithyroid drugs. The source is a man aged 25-45 years with Graves disease.

This clonotype appeared many times. V is TRBV12-5 and J is TRBJ2-1; possible D gene TRBD2, 5 bases. Trimming stripped 5 bases from V and 2 bases from J, with 7 bases between. CDR3 length: 13 amino acids. Germline assignment: CDR1 LGHNT and CDR2 FRNRAP. The CDR3, as DNA: TGTGCTAGTGGTCTCGGGGCCTACAATGAGCAGTTCTTC. Its translation is CASGLGAYNEQFF.

At least ten counts were recorded for this clonotype. V and J are TRBV15 and TRBJ1-3, with 11 bases aligning to TRBD1. CDR3 length: 17 amino acids. CDR1 and CDR2 (germline): LNHNV, YYDKDF (reference sequence). The V gene end was trimmed by 2 bases and the J gene end by 4 bases; junction bases not matched to a gene: 7. The DNA for the CDR3 is TGTGCCACCAGCAGATCAACCCGGACAGGGGGCGGAAACACCATATATTTT. The encoded protein is CATSRSTRTGGGNTIYF.

This clonotype was counted many times. This rearrangement joins TRBV7-2 to TRBJ2-4, with 7 bases fitting TRBD1. The CDR3 length is 14 residues. Germline-derived CDR1 and CDR2 are SGHTA and FQGNSA. J lost 1 base, V lost 5 bases, and 2 bases had no gene match. The CDR3 is CASSTTGAKNIQYF. The CDR3 DNA reads TGTGCCAGCAGCACGACAGGGGCCAAAAACATTCAGTACTTC. Full variable domain (missing parts from reference TRBV7-2 and TRBJ2-4): GAGVSQSPSNKVTEKGKDVELRCDPISGHTALYWYRQSLGQGLEFLIYFQGNSAPDKSGLPSDRFSAERTGGSVSTLTIQRTQQEDSAVYLCASSTTGAKNIQYFGAGTRLSVL.

V and J are TRBV28 and TRBJ2-1; D unclear. V lost 4 bases and J 6 bases, leaving 7 bases between the germline ends. Germline values: CDR1 MDHEN, CDR2 SYDVKM. This CDR3 is built from 12 residues. The CDR3 nucleotides are TGTGCCAGCAGTTATAATCCCAATGAGCAGTTCTTC. It encodes CASSYNPNEQFF.

This clonotype was picked up a small number of times. The CDR3 DNA sequence: TGCAGTGCTAGAACAGCCCAGGGGGGGGTGGCGCAGTATTTT. Encoded protein: CSARTAQGGVAQYF. The V and J genes are TRBV20-1 and TRBJ2-3, with D possibly being TRBD1 or TRBD2 (7 bases each). The germline gives CDR1 DFQATT, CDR2 SNEGSKA (reference sequence). This CDR3 has 14 amino acids. Trimming removed 2 bases from V and 10 bases from J, with 19 bases in between.

This clonotype was counted between two and nine times. CDR3 sequence: CSARTFRGRLITNEQFF. CDR3 in DNA: TGCAGTGCCCGTACTTTCCGCGGGAGGTTGATAACCAATGAGCAGTTCTTC. This chain joins TRBV20-1 and TRBJ2-1; 8 nucleotides match TRBD2. CDR1 DFQATT and CDR2 SNEGSKA come from the germline V gene (reference sequence). The V segment lost 6 bases and the J segment 6 bases; nucleotides outside the gene matches: 19. The length of the CDR3 is 17 residues.

This clonotype was counted many times. The V call is TRBV14, the J call TRBJ2-1, with D maybe TRBD2 (5 bases). Trimming removed 2 bases from V and 8 bases from J, with 7 bases in between. The CDR3 runs 12 residues. CDR1 and CDR2 (germline): SGHDN, FVKESK. The CDR3 bases are TGTGCCAGCAGCCAACTAGCCTATGAGCAGTTCTTC. Amino acid sequence: CASSQLAYEQFF.

This clonotype was recorded at least ten times. J is TRBJ2-2 and V is TRBV6-1, with D unresolved. There are 13 residues in the CDR3. The germline V and J ends were trimmed by 8 bases and 2 bases, with 9 bases remaining between them. Germline V gives CDR1 MNHNS, CDR2 SASEGT. The CDR3 here is CASHLHNTGELFF. For the CDR3, the DNA is TGTGCCAGCCACCTTCACAACACCGGGGAGCTGTTTTTT.